This TCR beta chain is drawn from a study of cytomegalovirus exposure and HLA in healthy donors. Whole-study context: Genotyping showed roughly 76% of about 370 donors falling in the Caucasian-associated ancestry cluster.

Amplification used 60 Vbeta primers and 13 Jbeta primers. Clones were sequenced by immunoSEQ multiplex PCR, and TCRdb holds only the in-frame ones, with some missing. The sample consists of about 150,000 clones, approximately 84% of them appearing once. The CDR3 length is 13 residues. Trimming took 3 bases from V and 10 from J; bases not matched to a gene: 4. Germline CDR1 and CDR2: KGHSH and LQKENI. J is TRBJ2-1 and V is TRBV18; 9 nucleotides align to TRBD1. This receptor was identified in a man between 25 and 39 years old in good health and CMV-seropositive. The sequenced sample was PBMCs. The CDR3 DNA sequence: TGTGCCAGCTCACCGACAGGGGGACGGGAGCAGTTCTTC. As protein: CASSPTGGREQFF.